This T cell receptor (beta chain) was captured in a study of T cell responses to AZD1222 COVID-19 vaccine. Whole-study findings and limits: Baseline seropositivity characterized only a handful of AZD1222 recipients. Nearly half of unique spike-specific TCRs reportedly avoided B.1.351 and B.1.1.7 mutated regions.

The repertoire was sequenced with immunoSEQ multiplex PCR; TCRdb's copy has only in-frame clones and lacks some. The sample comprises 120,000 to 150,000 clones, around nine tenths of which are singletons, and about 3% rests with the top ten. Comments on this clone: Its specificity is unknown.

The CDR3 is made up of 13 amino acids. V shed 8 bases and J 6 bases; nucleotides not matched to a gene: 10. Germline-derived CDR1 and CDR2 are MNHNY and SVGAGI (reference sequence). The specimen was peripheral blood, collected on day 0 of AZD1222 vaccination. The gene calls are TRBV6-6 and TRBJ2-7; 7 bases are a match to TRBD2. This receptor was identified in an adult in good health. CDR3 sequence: CASRAGESSEQYF. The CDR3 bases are TGTGCCAGCCGGGCGGGAGAGAGCTCCGAGCAGTACTTC.